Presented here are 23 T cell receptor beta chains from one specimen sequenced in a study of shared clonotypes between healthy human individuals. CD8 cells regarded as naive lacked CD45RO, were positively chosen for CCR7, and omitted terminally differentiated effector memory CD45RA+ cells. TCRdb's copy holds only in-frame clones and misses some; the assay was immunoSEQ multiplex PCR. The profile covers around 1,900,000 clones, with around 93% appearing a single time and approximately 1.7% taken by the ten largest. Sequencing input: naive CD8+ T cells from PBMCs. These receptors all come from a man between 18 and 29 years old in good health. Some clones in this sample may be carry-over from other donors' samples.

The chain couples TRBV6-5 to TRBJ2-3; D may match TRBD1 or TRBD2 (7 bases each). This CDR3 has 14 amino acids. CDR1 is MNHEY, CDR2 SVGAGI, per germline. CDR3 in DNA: TGTGCACATCAGGGGGGGTTTAGCACAGATACGCAGTATTTT. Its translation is CAHQGGFSTDTQYF.

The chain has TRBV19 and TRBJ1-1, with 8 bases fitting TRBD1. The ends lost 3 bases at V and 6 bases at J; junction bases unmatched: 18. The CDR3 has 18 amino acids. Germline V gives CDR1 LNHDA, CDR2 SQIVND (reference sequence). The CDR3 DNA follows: TGTGCCAGTAGTATCGGGTTAACGGACAGGGTCTTTTTCGCTGAAGCTTTCTTT. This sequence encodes CASSIGLTDRVFFAEAFF.

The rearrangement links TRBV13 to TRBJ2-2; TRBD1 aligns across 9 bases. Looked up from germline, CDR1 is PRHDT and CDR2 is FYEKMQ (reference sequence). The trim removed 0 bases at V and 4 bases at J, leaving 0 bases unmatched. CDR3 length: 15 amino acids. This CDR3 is CASSLGTGGTGELFF. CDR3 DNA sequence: TGTGCCAGCAGCTTAGGGACAGGGGGCACCGGGGAGCTGTTTTTT.

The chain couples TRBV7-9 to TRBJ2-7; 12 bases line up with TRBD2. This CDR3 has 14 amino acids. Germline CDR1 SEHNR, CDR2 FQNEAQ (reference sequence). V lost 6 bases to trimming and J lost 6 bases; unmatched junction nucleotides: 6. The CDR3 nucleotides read TGTGCCAGCAGTTCTAGCGGGAGGGCCACCGAGCAGTACTTC. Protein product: CASSSSGRATEQYF.

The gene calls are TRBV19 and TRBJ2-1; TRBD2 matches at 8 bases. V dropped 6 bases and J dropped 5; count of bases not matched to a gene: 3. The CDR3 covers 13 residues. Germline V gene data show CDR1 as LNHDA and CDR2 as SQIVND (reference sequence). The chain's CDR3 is CASRVAGNNEQFF. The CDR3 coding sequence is TGTGCCAGTAGAGTAGCGGGAAACAATGAGCAGTTCTTC. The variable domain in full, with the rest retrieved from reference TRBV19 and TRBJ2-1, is DGGITQSPKYLFRKEGQNVTLSCEQNLNHDAMYWYRQDPGQGLRLIYYSQIVNDFQKGDIAEGYSVSREKKESFPLTVTSAQKNPTAFYLCASRVAGNNEQFFGPGTRLTVL.

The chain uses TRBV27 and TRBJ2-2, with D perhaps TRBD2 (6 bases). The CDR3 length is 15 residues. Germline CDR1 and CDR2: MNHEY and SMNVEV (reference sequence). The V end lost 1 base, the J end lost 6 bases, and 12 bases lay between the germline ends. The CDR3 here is CASSLWFGGSGELFF. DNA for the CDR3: TGTGCCAGCAGTTTATGGTTCGGGGGTTCCGGGGAGCTGTTTTTT.

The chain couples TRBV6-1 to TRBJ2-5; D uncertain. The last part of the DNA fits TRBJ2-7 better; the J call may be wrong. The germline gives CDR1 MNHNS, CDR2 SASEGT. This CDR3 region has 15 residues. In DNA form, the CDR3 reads TGTGCCAGCAGTGAAACACCCGCTAGCTCCTACGAGCAGTACTTC. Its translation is CASSETPASSYEQYF.

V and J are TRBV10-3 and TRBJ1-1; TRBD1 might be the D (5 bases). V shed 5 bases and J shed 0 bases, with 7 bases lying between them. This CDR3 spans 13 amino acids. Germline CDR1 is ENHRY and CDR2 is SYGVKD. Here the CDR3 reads CAISSGMNTEAFF. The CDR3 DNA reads TGTGCCATCAGTTCAGGGATGAACACTGAAGCTTTCTTT.

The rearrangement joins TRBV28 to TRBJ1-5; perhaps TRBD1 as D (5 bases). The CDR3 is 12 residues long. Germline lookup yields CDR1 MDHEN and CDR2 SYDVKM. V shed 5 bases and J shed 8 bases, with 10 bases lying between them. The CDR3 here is CASSPPGEPQHF. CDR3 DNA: TGTGCCAGCAGTCCACCGGGGGAGCCCCAGCATTTT.

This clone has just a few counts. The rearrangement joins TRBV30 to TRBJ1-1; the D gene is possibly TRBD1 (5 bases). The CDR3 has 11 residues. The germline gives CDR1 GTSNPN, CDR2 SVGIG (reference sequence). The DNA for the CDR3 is TGTGCATATGACAGGAACACTGAAGCTTTCTTT. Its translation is CAYDRNTEAFF.

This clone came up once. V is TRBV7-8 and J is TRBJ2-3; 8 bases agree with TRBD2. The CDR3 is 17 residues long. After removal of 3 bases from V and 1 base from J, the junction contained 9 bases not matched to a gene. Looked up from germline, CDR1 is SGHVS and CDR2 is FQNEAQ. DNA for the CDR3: TGTGCCAGCAGCTTCTTGAGGGGGACTAGTGGCACAGATACGCAGTATTTT. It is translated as CASSFLRGTSGTDTQYF.

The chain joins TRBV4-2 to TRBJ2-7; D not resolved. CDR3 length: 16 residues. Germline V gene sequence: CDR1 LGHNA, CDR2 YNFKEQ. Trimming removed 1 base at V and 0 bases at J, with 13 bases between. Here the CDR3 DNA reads TGTGCCAGCAGCCAAGCCAGCGTCCCTCGCTCCTACGAGCAGTACTTC. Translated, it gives CASSQASVPRSYEQYF.

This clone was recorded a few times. CDR3 sequence (DNA): TGTGCCAGCAGCCAATACCGGGAAAAACTGTTTTTT. This encodes CASSQYREKLFF. V and J are TRBV16 and TRBJ1-4; D not certain. Germline V CDR1 and CDR2: KGHSY, FQNENV. The CDR3 is made up of 12 amino acids. Trimming took 1 base from V and 8 from J, leaving 5 bases between them.

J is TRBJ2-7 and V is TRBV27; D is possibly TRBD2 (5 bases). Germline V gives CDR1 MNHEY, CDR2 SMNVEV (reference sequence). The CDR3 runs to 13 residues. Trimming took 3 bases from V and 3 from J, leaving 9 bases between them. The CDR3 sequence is CASSFFRDYEQYF. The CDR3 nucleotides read TGTGCCAGCAGTTTTTTTCGGGACTACGAGCAGTACTTC.

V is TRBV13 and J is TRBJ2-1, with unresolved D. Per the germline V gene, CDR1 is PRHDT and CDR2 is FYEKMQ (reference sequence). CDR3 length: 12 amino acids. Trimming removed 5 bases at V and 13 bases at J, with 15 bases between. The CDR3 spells CASSPGPMYQFF. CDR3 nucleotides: TGTGCCAGCAGCCCCGGGCCGATGTATCAGTTCTTC. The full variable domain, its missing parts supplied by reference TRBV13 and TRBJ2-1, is AAGVIQSPRHLIKEKRETATLKCYPIPRHDTVYWYQQGPGQDPQFLISFYEKMQSDKGSIPDRFSAQQFSDYHSELNMSSLELGDSALYFCASSPGPMYQFFGPGTRLTVL.

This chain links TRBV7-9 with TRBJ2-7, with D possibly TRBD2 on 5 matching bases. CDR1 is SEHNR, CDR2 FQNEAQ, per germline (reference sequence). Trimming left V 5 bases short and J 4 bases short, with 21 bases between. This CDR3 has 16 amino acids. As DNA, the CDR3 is TGTGCCAGCAGCCCCTCCCATGGAGGAACTGGGTACGAGCAGTACTTC. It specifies CASSPSHGGTGYEQYF.

This CDR3 is CATSRDRTGYTGNTIYF. CDR3 nucleotide sequence: TGTGCCACCAGCAGAGATCGGACAGGCTATACTGGAAACACCATATATTTT. This chain uses TRBV15 with TRBJ1-3, with TRBD1 identical over 7 bases. J was trimmed by 2 bases and V by 0 bases; bases with no gene match: 7. Germline V gene data show CDR1 as LNHNV and CDR2 as YYDKDF (reference sequence). The CDR3 has 17 residues.

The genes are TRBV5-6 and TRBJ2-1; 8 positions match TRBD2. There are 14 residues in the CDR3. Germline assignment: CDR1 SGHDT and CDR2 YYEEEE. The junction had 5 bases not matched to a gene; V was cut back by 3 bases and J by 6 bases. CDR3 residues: CASSWSGSFNEQFF. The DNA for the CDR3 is TGTGCCAGCAGCTGGAGCGGGAGCTTCAATGAGCAGTTCTTC.

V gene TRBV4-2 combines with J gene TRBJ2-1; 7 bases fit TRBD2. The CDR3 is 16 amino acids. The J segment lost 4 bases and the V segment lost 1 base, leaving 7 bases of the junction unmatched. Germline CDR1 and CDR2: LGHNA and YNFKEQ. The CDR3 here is CASSQGSSGEYNEQFF. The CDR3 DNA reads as TGTGCCAGCAGCCAAGGGTCTAGCGGCGAATACAATGAGCAGTTCTTC.

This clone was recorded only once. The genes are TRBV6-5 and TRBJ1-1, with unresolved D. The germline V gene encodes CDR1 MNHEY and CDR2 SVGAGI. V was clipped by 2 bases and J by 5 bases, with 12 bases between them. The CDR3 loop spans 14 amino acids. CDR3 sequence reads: CASSYGIRPTEAFF. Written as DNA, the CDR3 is TGTGCCAGCAGTTACGGTATACGACCAACTGAAGCTTTCTTT.

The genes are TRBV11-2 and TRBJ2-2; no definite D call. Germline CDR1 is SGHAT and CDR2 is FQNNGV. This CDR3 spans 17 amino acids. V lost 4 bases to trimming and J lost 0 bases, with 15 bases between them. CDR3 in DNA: TGTGCCAGCAGCTGGCTGCAGTACTCGTCGAACACCGGGGAGCTGTTTTTT. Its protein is CASSWLQYSSNTGELFF.

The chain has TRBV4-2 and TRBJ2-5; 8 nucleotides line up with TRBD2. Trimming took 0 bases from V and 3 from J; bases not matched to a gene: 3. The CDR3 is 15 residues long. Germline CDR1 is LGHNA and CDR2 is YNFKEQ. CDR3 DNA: TGTGCCAGCAGCCAAGATCTACTAGCGGAAGAGACCCAGTACTTC. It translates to CASSQDLLAEETQYF.

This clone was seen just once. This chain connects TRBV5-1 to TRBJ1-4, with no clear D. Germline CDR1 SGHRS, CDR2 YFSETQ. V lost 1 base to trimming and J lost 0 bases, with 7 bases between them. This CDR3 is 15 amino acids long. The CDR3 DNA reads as TGCGCCAGCAGCTTGAATATTTCAACTAATGAAAAACTGTTTTTT. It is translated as CASSLNISTNEKLFF. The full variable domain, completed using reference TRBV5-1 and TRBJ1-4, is KAGVTQTPRYLIKTRGQQVTLSCSPISGHRSVSWYQQTPGQGLQFLFEYFSETQRNKGNFPGRFSGRQFSNSRSEMNVSTLELGDSALYLCASSLNISTNEKLFFGSGTQLSVL.